The 7 T cell receptor beta chains reported below all come from one sample, sequenced in a study of technical replicates of blood from a handful of donors. The table came from immunoSEQ multiplex PCR; TCRdb's copy has only in-frame clones and leaves some out. This repertoire shows 91,000 or so clones, roughly 95% found once; its top ten account for less than 0.35%. Sequencing used T cells isolated from PBMCs. All receptors come from a human donor in good health.

The gene calls are TRBV27 and TRBJ2-7, with 12 bases identical to TRBD2. Germline CDR1 reads MNHEY; CDR2 reads SMNVEV (reference sequence). Trimming removed 6 bases from V and 5 bases from J; junction bases left unmatched: 2. The CDR3 has 13 residues. The CDR3 region is CASRRLAGDEQYF. DNA for the CDR3: TGTGCCAGCAGAAGACTAGCGGGAGACGAGCAGTACTTC.

The CDR3 is CASSHPGVSGNTIYF. CDR3 sequence (DNA): TGTGCCAGCAGCCACCCGGGGGTCTCTGGAAACACCATATATTTT. The J gene is TRBJ1-3, the V gene TRBV27, with D perhaps TRBD1 (5 bases). Deletions cut 6 bases from V and 0 bases from J, with 12 bases between. Germline V gives CDR1 MNHEY, CDR2 SMNVEV (reference sequence). The CDR3 totals 15 residues.

CDR3 nucleotides: TGTGCCAGCAGTCACAGGGGGTTTAGCAATCAGCCCCAGCATTTT. This translates into CASSHRGFSNQPQHF. The chain has TRBV6-6 and TRBJ1-5; 8 bases match TRBD1. Germline lookup yields CDR1 MNHNY and CDR2 SVGAGI (reference sequence). CDR3 length equals 15 residues. V lost 5 bases, J lost 0 bases, and 3 bases stayed unmatched.

This chain uses TRBV11-2 with TRBJ2-7, with a tentative D call TRBD1 (5 bases). Deletions cut 5 bases from V and 3 bases from J, with 14 bases between. This CDR3 spans 14 amino acids. Germline CDR1 and CDR2: SGHAT and FQNNGV. CDR3 sequence: CASSQGVKGYEQYF. DNA of the CDR3: TGTGCCAGCAGCCAAGGGGTGAAGGGCTACGAGCAGTACTTC.

The chain couples TRBV19 to TRBJ2-7; 9 positions match TRBD1. CDR3 length: 13 residues. Germline V gene data show CDR1 as LNHDA and CDR2 as SQIVND (reference sequence). V dropped 6 bases and J dropped 5; count of bases not matched to a gene: 5. This CDR3 is CASRKQGAHEQYF. The DNA of the CDR3 is TGTGCCAGTAGGAAACAGGGGGCCCACGAGCAGTACTTC. Full variable domain (rest looked up from reference TRBV19 and TRBJ2-7): DGGITQSPKYLFRKEGQNVTLSCEQNLNHDAMYWYRQDPGQGLRLIYYSQIVNDFQKGDIAEGYSVSREKKESFPLTVTSAQKNPTAFYLCASRKQGAHEQYFGPGTRLTVT.

The chain employs TRBV20-1 and TRBJ2-7; no clear D gene. V was pared by 6 bases and J by 4 bases, with 7 bases between. Germline V gene data show CDR1 as DFQATT and CDR2 as SNEGSKA (reference sequence). This CDR3 is built from 10 residues. The CDR3 region has the DNA TGCAGTGCCGGAGCGTACGAGCAGTACTTC. It codes for CSAGAYEQYF.

This chain links TRBV7-3 with TRBJ2-1, with D unresolved. This CDR3 region has 15 residues. Trimming stripped 2 bases from V and 6 bases from J, with 14 bases between. CDR1 and CDR2 (germline): SGHTA, FQGTGA. Here the CDR3 reads CASSLGVAEFNEQFF. CDR3 bases: TGTGCCAGCAGCTTAGGAGTGGCGGAATTCAATGAGCAGTTCTTC.